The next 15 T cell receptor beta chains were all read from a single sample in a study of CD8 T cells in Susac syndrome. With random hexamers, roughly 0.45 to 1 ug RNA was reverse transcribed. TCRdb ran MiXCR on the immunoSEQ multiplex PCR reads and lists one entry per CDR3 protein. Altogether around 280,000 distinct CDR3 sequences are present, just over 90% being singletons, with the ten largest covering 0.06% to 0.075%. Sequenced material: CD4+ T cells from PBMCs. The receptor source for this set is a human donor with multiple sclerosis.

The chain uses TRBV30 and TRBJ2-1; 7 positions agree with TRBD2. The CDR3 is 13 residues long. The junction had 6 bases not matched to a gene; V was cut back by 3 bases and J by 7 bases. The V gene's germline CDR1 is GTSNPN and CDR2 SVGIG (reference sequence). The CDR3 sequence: CAWSQGRENEQFF. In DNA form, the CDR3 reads TGTGCCTGGAGCCAAGGGAGGGAGAATGAGCAGTTCTTC.

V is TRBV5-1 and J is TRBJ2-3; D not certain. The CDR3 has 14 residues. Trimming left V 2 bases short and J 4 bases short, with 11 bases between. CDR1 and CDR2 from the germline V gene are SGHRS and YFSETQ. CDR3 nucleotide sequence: TGCGCCAGCAGCTTCGGGCCCGCAGCAGATACGCAGTATTTT. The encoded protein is CASSFGPAADTQYF.

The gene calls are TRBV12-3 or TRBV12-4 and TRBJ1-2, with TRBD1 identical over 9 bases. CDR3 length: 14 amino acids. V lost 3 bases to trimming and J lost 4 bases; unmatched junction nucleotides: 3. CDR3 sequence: CASSLGQGSYGYTF. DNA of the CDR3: TGTGCCAGCAGTTTGGGACAGGGAAGCTATGGCTACACCTTC.

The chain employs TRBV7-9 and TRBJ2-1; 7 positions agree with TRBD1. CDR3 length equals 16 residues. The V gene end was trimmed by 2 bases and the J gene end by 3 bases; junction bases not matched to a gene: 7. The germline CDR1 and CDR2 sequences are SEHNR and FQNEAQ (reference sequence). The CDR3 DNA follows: TGTGCCAGCAGCTTAATCGGCAGGGGGAACTACAATGAGCAGTTCTTC. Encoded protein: CASSLIGRGNYNEQFF.

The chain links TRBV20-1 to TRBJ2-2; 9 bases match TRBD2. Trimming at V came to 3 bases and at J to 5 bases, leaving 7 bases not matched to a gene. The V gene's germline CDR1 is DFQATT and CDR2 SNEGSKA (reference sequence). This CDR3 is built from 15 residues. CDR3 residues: CSARTGLARTGELFF. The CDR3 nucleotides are TGCAGTGCTAGGACAGGACTAGCGCGGACCGGGGAGCTGTTTTTT.

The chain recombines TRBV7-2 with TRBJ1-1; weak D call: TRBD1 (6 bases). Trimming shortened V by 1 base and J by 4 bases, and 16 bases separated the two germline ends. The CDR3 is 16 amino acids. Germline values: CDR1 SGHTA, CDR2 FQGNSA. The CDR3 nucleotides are TGTGCCAGCAGCTTAGTATCCGGGACAAGAGTCACTGAAGCTTTCTTT. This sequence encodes CASSLVSGTRVTEAFF.

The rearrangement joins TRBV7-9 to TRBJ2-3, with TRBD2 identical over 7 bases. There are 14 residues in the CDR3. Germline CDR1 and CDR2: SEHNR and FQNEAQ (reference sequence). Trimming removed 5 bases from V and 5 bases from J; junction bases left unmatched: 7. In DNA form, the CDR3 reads TGTGCCAGCAGCCTTACCGGGGGGTTAGATACGCAGTATTTT. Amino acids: CASSLTGGLDTQYF. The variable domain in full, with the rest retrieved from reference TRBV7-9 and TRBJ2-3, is DTGVSQNPRHKITKRGQNVTFRCDPISEHNRLYWYRQTLGQGPEFLTYFQNEAQLEKSRLLSDRFSAERPKGSFSTLEIQRTEQGDSAMYLCASSLTGGLDTQYFGPGTRLTVL.

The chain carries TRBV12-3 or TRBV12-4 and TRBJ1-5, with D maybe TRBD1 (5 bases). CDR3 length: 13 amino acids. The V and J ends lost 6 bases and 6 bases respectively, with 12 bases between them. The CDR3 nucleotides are TGTGCCAGCAGCCCCGGAGGGGCTCAGCCCCAGCATTTT. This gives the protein CASSPGGAQPQHF.

CDR3 nucleotide sequence: TGTGCCAGCAGCTCAGAGGGTACCGGGACAGGGGGAACTGAAGCTTTCTTT. It yields the protein CASSSEGTGTGGTEAFF. The gene calls are TRBV6-1 and TRBJ1-1, with 11 nucleotides matching TRBD1. The CDR3 loop spans 17 amino acids. Per germline, CDR1 MNHNS and CDR2 SASEGT. V gave up 6 bases and J gave up 5 bases; unmatched junction bases: 14.

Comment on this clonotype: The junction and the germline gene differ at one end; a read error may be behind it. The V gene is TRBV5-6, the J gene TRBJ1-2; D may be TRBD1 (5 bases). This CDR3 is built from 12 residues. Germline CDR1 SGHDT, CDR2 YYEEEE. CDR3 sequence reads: CVSSLGTTGYTF. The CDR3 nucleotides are TGTGTCAGCAGCTTGGGGACTACCGGCTACACCTTC.

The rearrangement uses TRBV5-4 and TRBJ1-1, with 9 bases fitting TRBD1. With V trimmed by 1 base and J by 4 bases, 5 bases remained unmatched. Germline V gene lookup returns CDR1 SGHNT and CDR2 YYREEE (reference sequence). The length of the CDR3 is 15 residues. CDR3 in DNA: TGTGCCAGCAGCTTGCTGGGGACAGGGAGCACTGAAGCTTTCTTT. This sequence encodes CASSLLGTGSTEAFF. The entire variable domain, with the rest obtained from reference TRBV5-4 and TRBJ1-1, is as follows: ETGVTQSPTHLIKTRGQQVTLRCSSQSGHNTVSWYQQALGQGPQFIFQYYREEENGRGNFPPRFSGLQFPNYSSELNVNALELDDSALYLCASSLLGTGSTEAFFGQGTRLTVV.

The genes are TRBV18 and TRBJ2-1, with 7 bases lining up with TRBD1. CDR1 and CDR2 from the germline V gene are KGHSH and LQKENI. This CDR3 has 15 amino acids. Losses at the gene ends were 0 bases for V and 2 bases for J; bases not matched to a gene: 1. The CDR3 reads CASSPPGQPYNEQFF. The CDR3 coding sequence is TGTGCCAGCTCACCACCGGGACAGCCCTACAATGAGCAGTTCTTC.

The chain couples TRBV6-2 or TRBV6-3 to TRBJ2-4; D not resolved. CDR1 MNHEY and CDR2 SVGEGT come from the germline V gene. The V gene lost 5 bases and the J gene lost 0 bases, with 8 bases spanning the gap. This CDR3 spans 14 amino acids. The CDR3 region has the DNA TGTGCCAGCAGTCAATGGGAAGCCAAAAACATTCAGTACTTC. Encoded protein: CASSQWEAKNIQYF.

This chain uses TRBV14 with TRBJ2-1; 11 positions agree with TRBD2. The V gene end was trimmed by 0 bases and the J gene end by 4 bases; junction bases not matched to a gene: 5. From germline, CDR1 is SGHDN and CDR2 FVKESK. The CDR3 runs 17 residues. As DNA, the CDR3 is TGTGCCAGCAGCCAAGATTTGAGGACTAGCGGGTACAATGAGCAGTTCTTC. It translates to CASSQDLRTSGYNEQFF.

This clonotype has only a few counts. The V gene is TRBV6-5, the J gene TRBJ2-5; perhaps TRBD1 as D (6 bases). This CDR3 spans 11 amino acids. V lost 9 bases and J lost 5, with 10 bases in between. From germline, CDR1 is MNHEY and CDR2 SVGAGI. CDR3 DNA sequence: TGTGCCAGTAGTAGGGGGGAGACCCAGTACTTC. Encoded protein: CASSRGETQYF.